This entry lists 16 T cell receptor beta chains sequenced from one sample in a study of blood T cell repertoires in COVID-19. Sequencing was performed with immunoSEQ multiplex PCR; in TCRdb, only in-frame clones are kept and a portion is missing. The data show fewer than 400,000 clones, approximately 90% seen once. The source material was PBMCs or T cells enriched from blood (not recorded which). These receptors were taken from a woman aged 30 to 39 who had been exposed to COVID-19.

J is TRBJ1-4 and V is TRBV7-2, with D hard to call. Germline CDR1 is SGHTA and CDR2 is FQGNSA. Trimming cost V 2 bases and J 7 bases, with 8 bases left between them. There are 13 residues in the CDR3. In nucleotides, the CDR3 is TGTGCCAGCAGCTTAATCCGGGGTGAAAAACTGTTTTTT. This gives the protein CASSLIRGEKLFF.

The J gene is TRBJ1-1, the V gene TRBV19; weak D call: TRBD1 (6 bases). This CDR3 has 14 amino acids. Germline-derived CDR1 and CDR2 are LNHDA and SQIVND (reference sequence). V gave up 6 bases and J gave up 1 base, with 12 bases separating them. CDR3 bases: TGTGCCAGTAGCCTACAGGGCTCGAACACTGAAGCTTTCTTT. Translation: CASSLQGSNTEAFF.

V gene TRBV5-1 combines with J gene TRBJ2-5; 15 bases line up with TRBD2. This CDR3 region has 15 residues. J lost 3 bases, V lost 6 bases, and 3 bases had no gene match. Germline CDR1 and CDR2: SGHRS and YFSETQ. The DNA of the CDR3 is TGCGCCAGCACCTGGACTAGCGGGGGGGAAGAGACCCAGTACTTC. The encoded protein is CASTWTSGGEETQYF.

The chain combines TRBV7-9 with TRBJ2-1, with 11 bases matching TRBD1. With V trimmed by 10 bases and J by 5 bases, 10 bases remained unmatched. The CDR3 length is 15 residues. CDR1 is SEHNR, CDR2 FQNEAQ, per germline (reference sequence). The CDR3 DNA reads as TGTGCCATGAGGCCCGGGACAGGGGGGCACAATGAGCAGTTCTTC. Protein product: CAMRPGTGGHNEQFF.

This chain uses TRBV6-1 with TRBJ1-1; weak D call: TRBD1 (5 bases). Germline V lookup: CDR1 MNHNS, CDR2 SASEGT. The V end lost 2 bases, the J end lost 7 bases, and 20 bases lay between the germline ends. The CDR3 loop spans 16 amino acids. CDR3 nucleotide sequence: TGTGCCAGCAGTGAAATTCCGAGAAAAGGGGTCTATGAAGCTTTCTTT. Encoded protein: CASSEIPRKGVYEAFF.

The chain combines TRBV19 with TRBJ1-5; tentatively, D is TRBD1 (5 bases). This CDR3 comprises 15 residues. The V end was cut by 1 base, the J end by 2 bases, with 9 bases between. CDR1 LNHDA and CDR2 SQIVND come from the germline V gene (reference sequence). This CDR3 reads CASSIVAGGNQPQHF. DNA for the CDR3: TGTGCCAGTAGTATAGTGGCGGGGGGCAATCAGCCCCAGCATTTT.

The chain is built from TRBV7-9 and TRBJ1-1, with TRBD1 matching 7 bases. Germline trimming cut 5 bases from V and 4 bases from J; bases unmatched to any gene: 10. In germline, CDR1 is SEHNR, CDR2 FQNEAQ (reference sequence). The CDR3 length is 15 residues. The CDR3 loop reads CASSADRDGSTEAFF. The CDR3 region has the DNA TGTGCCAGCAGCGCCGACAGGGACGGGAGCACTGAAGCTTTCTTT. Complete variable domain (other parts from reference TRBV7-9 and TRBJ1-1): DTGVSQNPRHKITKRGQNVTFRCDPISEHNRLYWYRQTLGQGPEFLTYFQNEAQLEKSRLLSDRFSAERPKGSFSTLEIQRTEQGDSAMYLCASSADRDGSTEAFFGQGTRLTVV.

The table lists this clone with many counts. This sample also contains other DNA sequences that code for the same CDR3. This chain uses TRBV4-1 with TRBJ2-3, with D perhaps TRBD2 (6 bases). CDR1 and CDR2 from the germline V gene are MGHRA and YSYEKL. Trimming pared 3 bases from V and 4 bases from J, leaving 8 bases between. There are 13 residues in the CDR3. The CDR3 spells CASSQEGPDTQYF. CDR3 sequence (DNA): TGCGCCAGCAGCCAGGAGGGGCCAGATACGCAGTATTTT.

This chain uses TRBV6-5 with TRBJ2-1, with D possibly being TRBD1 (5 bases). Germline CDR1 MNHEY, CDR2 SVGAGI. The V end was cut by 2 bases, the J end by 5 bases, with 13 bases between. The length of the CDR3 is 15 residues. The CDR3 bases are TGTGCCAGCAGTTACGATGGGGCCCGACACAATGAGCAGTTCTTC. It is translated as CASSYDGARHNEQFF.

The DNA of the CDR3 is TGTGCCAGTAGTATCGCAGGTAAAACTGAAGCTTTCTTT. Amino acid sequence: CASSIAGKTEAFF. The chain combines TRBV19 with TRBJ1-1; D is ambiguous. Trimming shortened V by 3 bases and J by 5 bases, and 10 bases separated the two germline ends. CDR1 and CDR2 (germline): LNHDA, SQIVND (reference sequence). CDR3 size: 13 residues. Full variable domain (rest looked up from reference TRBV19 and TRBJ1-1): DGGITQSPKYLFRKEGQNVTLSCEQNLNHDAMYWYRQDPGQGLRLIYYSQIVNDFQKGDIAEGYSVSREKKESFPLTVTSAQKNPTAFYLCASSIAGKTEAFFGQGTRLTVV.

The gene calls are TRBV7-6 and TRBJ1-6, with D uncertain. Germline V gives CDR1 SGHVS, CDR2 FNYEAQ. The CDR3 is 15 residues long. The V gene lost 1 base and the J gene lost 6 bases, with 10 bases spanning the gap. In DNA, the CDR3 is TGTGCCAGCAGCTTAGGGAGTACTTTTAATTCACCCCTCCACTTT. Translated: CASSLGSTFNSPLHF.

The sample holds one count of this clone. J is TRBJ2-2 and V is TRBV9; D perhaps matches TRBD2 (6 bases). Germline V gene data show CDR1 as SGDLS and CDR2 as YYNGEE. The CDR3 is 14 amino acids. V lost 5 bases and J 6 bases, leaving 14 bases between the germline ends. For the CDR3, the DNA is TGTGCCAGCAGTCAATGGGGGGTTCCCGGGGAGCTGTTTTTT. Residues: CASSQWGVPGELFF.

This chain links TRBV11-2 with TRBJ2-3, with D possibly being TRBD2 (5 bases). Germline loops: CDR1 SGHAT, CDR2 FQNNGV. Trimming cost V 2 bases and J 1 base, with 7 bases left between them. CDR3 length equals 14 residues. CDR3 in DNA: TGTGCCAGCAGCTTATACGGGGGCACAGATACGCAGTATTTT. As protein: CASSLYGGTDTQYF.

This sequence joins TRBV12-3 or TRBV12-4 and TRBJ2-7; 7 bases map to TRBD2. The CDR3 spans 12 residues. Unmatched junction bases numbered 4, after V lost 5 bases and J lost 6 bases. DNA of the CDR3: TGTGCCAGCAGTGGGGGAGGGCTCGAGCAGTACTTC. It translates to CASSGGGLEQYF.

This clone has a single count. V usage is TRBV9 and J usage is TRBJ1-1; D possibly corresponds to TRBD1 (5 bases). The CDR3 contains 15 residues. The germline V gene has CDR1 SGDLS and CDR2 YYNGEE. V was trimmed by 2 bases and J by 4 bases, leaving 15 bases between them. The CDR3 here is CASSVSPGRGTEAFF. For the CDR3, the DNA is TGTGCCAGCAGCGTTTCCCCGGGGCGGGGCACTGAAGCTTTCTTT.

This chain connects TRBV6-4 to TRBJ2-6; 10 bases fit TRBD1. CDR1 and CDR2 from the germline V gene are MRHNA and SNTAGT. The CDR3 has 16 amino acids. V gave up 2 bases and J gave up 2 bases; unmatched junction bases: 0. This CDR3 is CASSDGQGAGANVLTF. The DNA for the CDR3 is TGTGCCAGCAGTGACGGACAGGGGGCTGGGGCCAACGTCCTGACTTTC.